This TCR beta chain came from a study of shared clonotypes between healthy human individuals. This clone was detected only a few times. Germline assignment: CDR1 KGHSH and CDR2 LQKENI. V was trimmed by 5 bases and J by 0 bases, leaving 5 bases between them. CDR3 length equals 13 residues. Here immunoSEQ multiplex PCR was the method, and the copy in TCRdb shows in-frame clones only, minus some. The repertoire holds fewer than 600,000 clones, with 70% to 80% as singletons. This rearrangement joins TRBV18 to TRBJ1-5; no definite D call. This clonotype was obtained from a woman in her thirties or forties in good health. Some clones in this sample may be carry-over from other donors' samples. Source material: PBMCs. CDR3 coding DNA: TGTGCCAGCTCAGGGGATAGCAATCAGCCCCAGCATTTT. Translating gives CASSGDSNQPQHF.